The 26 T cell receptor beta chains presented below share a single source sample, sequenced in a study of response to subunit inactivated influenza vaccine. One entry per CDR3 protein results from TCRdb running MiXCR on the RT-PCR reads. The sample holds about 530,000 distinct CDR3 sequences; 10% to 15% are singletons and the top ten take roughly a tenth. The sequencing used PBMCs from blood, collected on the day of vaccination. The source is a middle-aged man who received an inactivated influenza vaccine.

This clonotype was picked up many times. The chain joins TRBV5-1 to TRBJ1-1; D not certain. The ends were cut back, 4 bases at V and 4 bases at J, with 11 bases in the middle. Per germline, CDR1 SGHRS and CDR2 YFSETQ. This CDR3 contains 13 residues. The CDR3 nucleotides read TGCGCCAGCAGCGAGGCTCCCTCCACTGAAGCTTTCTTT. The encoded protein is CASSEAPSTEAFF.

The table lists this clonotype with a few counts. The chain has TRBV5-1 and TRBJ1-2; D possibly corresponds to TRBD1 (6 bases). V shed 1 base and J shed 8 bases, with 9 bases lying between them. CDR3 size: 12 residues. Germline assignment: CDR1 SGHRS and CDR2 YFSETQ. The CDR3 region has the DNA TGCGCCAGCAGCTTGTCAGGGGACGGCTACACCTTC. Residues: CASSLSGDGYTF.

V is TRBV5-4 and J is TRBJ2-3; the match to TRBD1 covers 11 bases. The CDR3 consists of 15 residues. The germline gives CDR1 SGHNT, CDR2 YYREEE (reference sequence). J lost 4 bases, V lost 4 bases, and 5 bases had no gene match. The CDR3 loop reads CASSPDRGQADTQYF. CDR3 bases: TGTGCCAGCAGCCCGGACAGGGGGCAAGCAGATACGCAGTATTTT.

The rearrangement uses TRBV9 and TRBJ1-4; D gene uncertain. CDR3 size: 14 residues. With 4 bases removed from V and 7 bases from J, the gap between germline ends came to 14 bases. CDR1 is SGDLS and CDR2 is YYNGEE in the germline V gene. The chain's CDR3 is CASSIAARSEKLFF. DNA of the CDR3: TGTGCCAGCAGCATCGCTGCGCGGAGTGAAAAACTGTTTTTT.

The chain joins TRBV15 to TRBJ2-7; the D gene could be TRBD1 or TRBD2 (5 bases each). Germline values: CDR1 LNHNV, CDR2 YYDKDF (reference sequence). V gave up 4 bases and J gave up 7 bases, with 20 bases separating them. This CDR3 has 15 amino acids. In DNA, the CDR3 is TGTGCCACCAGCACTCTTCCCGGGACCTCGGGGGAGCAGTACTTC. This translates into CATSTLPGTSGEQYF.

V usage is TRBV7-9 and J usage is TRBJ2-2, with a possible D match to TRBD2 (6 bases). CDR1 is SEHNR and CDR2 is FQNEAQ in the germline V gene (reference sequence). This CDR3 has 16 amino acids. V shed 0 bases and J shed 5 bases, with 13 bases lying between them. In DNA form, the CDR3 reads TGTGCCAGCAGCTTAGCGGAGGGGAAGAGGACCGGGGAGCTGTTTTTT. It codes for CASSLAEGKRTGELFF.

CDR3 bases: TGCAGTGCTAGAGTGGGTAGCGGGGAGACCCAGTACTTC. Encoded protein: CSARVGSGETQYF. The rearrangement joins TRBV20-1 to TRBJ2-5, with TRBD2 matching over 7 bases. This CDR3 contains 13 residues. Germline V gives CDR1 DFQATT, CDR2 SNEGSKA (reference sequence). With 1 base clipped from V and 5 bases from J, the junction kept 4 bases outside the gene matches.

The gene calls are TRBV21-1 and TRBJ2-2; no DNA check was done on the table's D call, TRBD1. TRBV21-1 is a recognized pseudogene. CDR3 length: 16 residues. In DNA, the CDR3 is TGTGCCAGCAGCAATCCGGGACAGAAGAACACCGGGGAGCTGTTTTTT. It codes for CASSNPGQKNTGELFF.

Ten or more counts support this clonotype. This CDR3 reads CASSGLGQGVLSSYNEQFF. DNA of the CDR3: TGTGCCAGCAGCGGCCTAGGACAGGGTGTCCTGAGCTCCTACAATGAGCAGTTCTTC. J is TRBJ2-1 and V is TRBV11-1; 8 nucleotides match TRBD1. This CDR3 is built from 19 residues. Germline V lookup: CDR1 SGHAT, CDR2 FQDESV (reference sequence). J was trimmed by 0 bases and V by 5 bases; bases with no gene match: 15.

This clonotype was seen a few times. The rearrangement joins TRBV27 to TRBJ2-3; a weak D match, TRBD2 (6 bases). Germline lookup yields CDR1 MNHEY and CDR2 SMNVEV (reference sequence). The CDR3 extends over 15 amino acids. The ends were cut back, 4 bases at V and 1 base at J, with 12 bases in the middle. CDR3: CASSSTGVRTDTQYF. CDR3 DNA sequence: TGTGCCAGCAGTTCCACGGGAGTTCGCACAGATACGCAGTATTTT.

This clonotype was found many times. V is TRBV20-1 and J is TRBJ2-7; weak D call: TRBD1 (6 bases). Germline CDR1 is DFQATT and CDR2 is SNEGSKA (reference sequence). Trimming left V 6 bases short and J 2 bases short, with 11 bases between. This CDR3 spans 12 amino acids. CDR3 nucleotide sequence: TGCAGTGCCGGCCGGGACACCTACGAGCAGTACTTC. Encoded protein: CSAGRDTYEQYF.

There are many counts of this clonotype. CDR3 nucleotides: TGTGCCAGCTCAGACGCCCTCCCAGGGGCAGGAGTTGGCTACACCTTC. Translation: CASSDALPGAGVGYTF. V and J are TRBV18 and TRBJ1-2; a possible D gene is TRBD1 (6 bases). Trimming removed 5 bases at V and 7 bases at J, with 23 bases between. Germline CDR1 and CDR2: KGHSH and LQKENI. The CDR3 loop spans 16 amino acids.

The chain carries TRBV19 and TRBJ2-1, with TRBD2 matching over 9 bases. CDR1 and CDR2 from the germline V gene are LNHDA and SQIVND (reference sequence). The CDR3 loop spans 17 amino acids. Germline trimming cut 3 bases from V and 6 bases from J; bases unmatched to any gene: 12. The CDR3 coding sequence is TGTGCCAGTAGTATTTTTGGCGGTAGCGGGAGCCTCAATGAGCAGTTCTTC. This codes for CASSIFGGSGSLNEQFF. Full variable domain (outside the CDR3, taken from reference TRBV19 and TRBJ2-1): DGGITQSPKYLFRKEGQNVTLSCEQNLNHDAMYWYRQDPGQGLRLIYYSQIVNDFQKGDIAEGYSVSREKKESFPLTVTSAQKNPTAFYLCASSIFGGSGSLNEQFFGPGTRLTVL.

The genes are TRBV5-1 and TRBJ2-7; 7 nucleotides match TRBD1. J was trimmed by 1 base and V by 1 base; bases with no gene match: 11. The CDR3 spans 17 residues. Per germline, CDR1 SGHRS and CDR2 YFSETQ. The CDR3 here is CASSLQGPGQYSYEQYF. CDR3 nucleotide sequence: TGCGCCAGCAGCTTGCAAGGTCCGGGACAGTATTCCTACGAGCAGTACTTC.

V is TRBV27 and J is TRBJ1-1; D may be TRBD1 (5 bases). Germline V gene sequence: CDR1 MNHEY, CDR2 SMNVEV (reference sequence). Trimming cost V 0 bases and J 1 base, with 9 bases left between them. There are 15 residues in the CDR3. The CDR3 spells CASSLSSRENTEAFF. The CDR3 nucleotides are TGTGCCAGCAGTTTATCCAGCAGGGAGAACACTGAAGCTTTCTTT.

The V gene is TRBV14, the J gene TRBJ2-2; D gene unclear. V lost 1 base, J lost 1 base, and 10 bases lay in between. CDR1 and CDR2 (germline): SGHDN, FVKESK. The CDR3 loop spans 16 amino acids. The CDR3: CASSQVVSMNTGELFF. CDR3 nucleotide sequence: TGTGCCAGCAGCCAAGTCGTATCGATGAACACCGGGGAGCTGTTTTTT.

V is TRBV20-1 and J is TRBJ1-1, with a weak D call TRBD1 (5 bases). Germline values: CDR1 DFQATT, CDR2 SNEGSKA (reference sequence). CDR3 size: 14 residues. The V gene lost 7 bases and the J gene lost 5 bases, with 20 bases spanning the gap. The CDR3 protein is CSERGQGGRTEAFF. CDR3 DNA sequence: TGCAGTGAAAGAGGCCAGGGAGGTAGAACTGAAGCTTTCTTT.

The J gene is TRBJ2-1, the V gene TRBV29-1; TRBD1 agrees at 7 bases. Germline CDR1 reads SQVTM; CDR2 reads ANQGSEA. This CDR3 has 19 amino acids. Losses at the gene ends were 3 bases for V and 9 bases for J; bases not matched to a gene: 26. The CDR3 region has the DNA TGCAGCGTTGATCGCGGCAGGGGGACCCGTTTGACTGGACGAGGTGAGCAGTTCTTC. Amino acids: CSVDRGRGTRLTGRGEQFF.

The table lists this clonotype with a few counts. The gene calls are TRBV12-3 or TRBV12-4 and TRBJ2-2, with a weak D call TRBD1 (6 bases). The CDR3 totals 15 residues. Trimming took off 6 bases at V and 4 bases at J, with 15 bases between the two ends. CDR3 nucleotides: TGTGCCAGCAGCACAGGGATGTGGAGCACCGGGGAGCTGTTTTTT. Protein sequence: CASSTGMWSTGELFF.

The chain couples TRBV20-1 to TRBJ2-3; TRBD2 aligns across 12 bases. The germline V gene encodes CDR1 DFQATT and CDR2 SNEGSKA (reference sequence). This CDR3 comprises 15 residues. The junction had 4 bases not matched to a gene; V was cut back by 5 bases and J by 1 base. The CDR3: CSAGLAGSRTDTQYF. In DNA, the CDR3 is TGCAGTGCTGGACTAGCGGGGTCCCGCACAGATACGCAGTATTTT.

The J gene is TRBJ2-7, the V gene TRBV7-8; no clear D gene. Germline CDR1 SGHVS, CDR2 FQNEAQ. V was clipped by 1 base and J by 1 base, with 5 bases between them. CDR3 size: 13 residues. Here the CDR3 reads CASSLDKSYEQYF. The CDR3 DNA is TGTGCCAGCAGCTTAGACAAGTCCTACGAGCAGTACTTC.

A few counts support this clonotype. V and J are TRBV20-1 and TRBJ1-5, with a tentative D call TRBD1 (5 bases). Looked up from germline, CDR1 is DFQATT and CDR2 is SNEGSKA (reference sequence). The CDR3 loop spans 14 amino acids. Between the trimmed V and J ends, which lost 6 bases and 4 bases, there was a span of 16 bases. CDR3 in DNA: TGCAGTGCCCCCCGTGACAGCGCAAATCAGCCCCAGCATTTT. This gives the protein CSAPRDSANQPQHF.

The chain employs TRBV6-2 or TRBV6-3 and TRBJ2-5; D is uncertain. The CDR3 is made up of 15 amino acids. Germline loops: CDR1 MNHEY, CDR2 SVGEGT. With 2 bases removed from V and 2 bases from J, the gap between germline ends came to 12 bases. DNA for the CDR3: TGTGCCAGCAGTTACGGCTGGCAGGCGCAAGAGACCCAGTACTTC. It encodes CASSYGWQAQETQYF.

The chain carries TRBV20-1 and TRBJ2-7; D may be TRBD2 (5 bases). Germline CDR1 reads DFQATT; CDR2 reads SNEGSKA (reference sequence). Trimming stripped 0 bases from V and 5 bases from J, with 11 bases between. CDR3 length: 13 amino acids. The CDR3 nucleotides read TGCAGTGCTAGAGATGGGAGTGTGAACGAGCAGTACTTC. Amino acids: CSARDGSVNEQYF.

The chain carries TRBV7-2 and TRBJ1-6; TRBD1 might be the D (5 bases). V lost 3 bases and J 6 bases, leaving 18 bases between the germline ends. Per germline, CDR1 SGHTA and CDR2 FQGNSA. This CDR3 has 17 residues. CDR3 protein: CASSFSPFRGGNSPLHF. The CDR3 DNA follows: TGTGCCAGCAGCTTCAGTCCTTTTCGGGGCGGTAATTCACCCCTCCACTTT.

This clonotype showed up many times. The chain uses TRBV3-1 and TRBJ1-1; no firm D call. Trimming took off 0 bases at V and 4 bases at J, with 12 bases between the two ends. Germline lookup yields CDR1 LGHDT and CDR2 YNNKEL (reference sequence). CDR3 length: 15 amino acids. The chain's CDR3 is CASSQDRAGFTEAFF. The CDR3 region has the DNA TGTGCCAGCAGCCAAGATAGAGCGGGCTTCACTGAAGCTTTCTTT.